Detailed here is one T cell receptor (beta chain). Data came from immunoSEQ multiplex PCR; TCRdb stores just in-frame clones and leaves some out. The profile shows 90,000 to 100,000 clones, around 93% of them singletons. The ends were cut back, 2 bases at V and 1 base at J, with 6 bases in the middle. Germline values: CDR1 MNHNY, CDR2 SVGAGI (reference sequence). The CDR3 has 14 residues. The data belong to a study of T cell changes during pregnancy in multiple sclerosis. This rearrangement joins TRBV6-6 to TRBJ1-5; no definite D call. The input for sequencing was peripheral blood, taken in the third trimester of pregnancy. The source is a female donor with multiple sclerosis, enrolled in a pregnancy study. CDR3 amino acids: CASSYGESNQPQHF. Written as DNA, the CDR3 is TGTGCCAGCAGTTACGGGGAGAGCAATCAGCCCCAGCATTTT.